The rows below give T cell receptor beta chains drawn from one sample of a study of CD8 T cells in Susac syndrome. In TCRdb, the immunoSEQ multiplex PCR reads were re-called with MiXCR into one record per CDR3 protein. The sample holds roughly 150,000 distinct CDR3 sequences, approximately 94% seen once. The sequenced sample consisted of CD8+ T cells from PBMCs. Receptors were obtained from a human donor with multiple sclerosis. CDR3s include the opening cysteine and the closing phenylalanine or tryptophan. A D gene is named only where the DNA matches it firmly. Some rows have no size entry. The others give once, few or many, or a class for an expanded clone.

d_gene: TRBD2
j_gene: TRBJ2-7
v_gene: TRBV7-9
abundance: .
CDR3aa: CASSSGTSYEQYF
CDR3nt: TGTGCCAGCAGCTCCGGGACTAGCTACGAGCAGTACTTC

d_gene: .
j_gene: TRBJ1-2
v_gene: TRBV20-1
abundance: .
CDR3aa: CSVDRAGYTF
CDR3nt: TGCAGTGTCGATCGAGCTGGCTACACCTTC

d_gene: .
j_gene: TRBJ1-1
v_gene: TRBV14
abundance: few
CDR3aa: CASSFDRNTEAFF
CDR3nt: TGTGCCAGCAGTTTCGACAGGAACACTGAAGCTTTCTTT

d_gene: TRBD2
j_gene: TRBJ2-1
v_gene: TRBV27
abundance: .
CDR3aa: CASSLGVGGGAYNEQFF
CDR3nt: TGTGCCAGCAGTTTGGGGGTTGGCGGGGGTGCCTACAATGAGCAGTTCTTC

d_gene: .
j_gene: TRBJ1-1
v_gene: TRBV12-5
abundance: .
CDR3aa: CASGLDRNTEAFF
CDR3nt: TGTGCTAGTGGTTTGGACAGGAACACTGAAGCTTTCTTT

d_gene: .
j_gene: TRBJ2-1
v_gene: TRBV14
abundance: .
CDR3aa: CASSPSLGEQFF
CDR3nt: TGTGCCAGCAGCCCCTCATTGGGTGAGCAGTTCTTC

d_gene: TRBD1
j_gene: TRBJ2-7
v_gene: TRBV18
abundance: .
CDR3aa: CASSPESRDRTYEQYF
CDR3nt: TGTGCCAGCTCACCAGAGAGCCGGGACAGGACCTACGAGCAGTACTTC

d_gene: .
j_gene: TRBJ2-1
v_gene: TRBV19
abundance: .
CDR3aa: CASSWATNYNEQFF
CDR3nt: TGTGCCAGTAGTTGGGCCACGAATTACAATGAGCAGTTCTTC

d_gene: .
j_gene: TRBJ1-1
v_gene: TRBV3-1
abundance: .
CDR3aa: CASSQGHRAMGTEAFF
CDR3nt: TGTGCCAGCAGCCAAGGACACAGGGCAATGGGCACTGAAGCTTTCTTT

d_gene: .
j_gene: TRBJ1-2
v_gene: TRBV5-6
abundance: .
CDR3aa: CASSSGAGTNYGYTF
CDR3nt: TGTGCCAGCAGCTCGGGGGCCGGGACAAACTATGGCTACACCTTC

d_gene: TRBD1
j_gene: TRBJ1-2
v_gene: TRBV29-1
abundance: .
CDR3aa: CSASTGEYGYTF
CDR3nt: TGCAGCGCCTCGACAGGGGAGTATGGCTACACCTTC

d_gene: .
j_gene: TRBJ2-2
v_gene: TRBV9
abundance: .
CDR3aa: CASRRDRDSGELFF
CDR3nt: TGTGCCAGCAGGCGGGACAGAGACTCCGGGGAGCTGTTTTTT

d_gene: .
j_gene: TRBJ2-3
v_gene: TRBV29-1
abundance: .
CDR3aa: CSVEGGQGATDTQYF
CDR3nt: TGCAGCGTCGAGGGGGGGCAGGGGGCTACAGATACGCAGTATTTT

d_gene: .
j_gene: TRBJ2-2
v_gene: TRBV27
abundance: once
CDR3aa: CASRGENTGELFF
CDR3nt: TGTGCCTCAAGGGGGGAGAACACCGGGGAGCTGTTTTTT

d_gene: .
j_gene: TRBJ1-3
v_gene: TRBV9
abundance: .
CDR3aa: CASSVEGAGNTIYF
CDR3nt: TGTGCCAGCAGCGTAGAGGGGGCTGGAAACACCATATATTTT

d_gene: .
j_gene: TRBJ1-2
v_gene: TRBV25-1
abundance: .
CDR3aa: CASSEGRQGSNGYTF
CDR3nt: TGTGCCAGCAGTGAGGGCAGGCAGGGGAGCAATGGCTACACCTTC

d_gene: .
j_gene: TRBJ2-5
v_gene: TRBV12-5
abundance: .
CDR3aa: CASGLARGGGEETQYF
CDR3nt: TGTGCTAGTGGTTTGGCCCGTGGCGGGGGCGAAGAGACCCAGTACTTC

d_gene: TRBD1
j_gene: TRBJ1-1
v_gene: TRBV20-1
abundance: .
CDR3aa: CSAGQGFDTEAFF
CDR3nt: TGCAGTGCGGGACAGGGGTTTGATACTGAAGCTTTCTTT

d_gene: .
j_gene: TRBJ2-3
v_gene: TRBV7-9
abundance: .
CDR3aa: CASSLGGTYLNSQYF
CDR3nt: TGTGCCAGCAGCTTAGGAGGGACCTATTTGAATTCGCAGTATTTT

d_gene: TRBD1
j_gene: TRBJ1-5
v_gene: TRBV13
abundance: .
CDR3aa: CASSFGQGYSNQPQHF
CDR3nt: TGTGCCAGCAGCTTCGGACAGGGCTATAGCAATCAGCCCCAGCATTTT

d_gene: .
j_gene: TRBJ2-3
v_gene: TRBV28
abundance: .
CDR3aa: CASSLSARTDTQYF
CDR3nt: TGTGCCAGCAGTTTATCCGCCCGAACAGATACGCAGTATTTT

d_gene: .
j_gene: TRBJ1-2
v_gene: TRBV20-1
abundance: .
CDR3aa: CSARHRGSPYGYTF
CDR3nt: TGCAGTGCTAGACACCGGGGGTCACCCTATGGCTACACCTTC

d_gene: .
j_gene: TRBJ1-2
v_gene: TRBV28
abundance: .
CDR3aa: CASSGDYYGYTF
CDR3nt: TGTGCCAGCAGCGGGGATTACTATGGCTACACCTTC

d_gene: TRBD1
j_gene: TRBJ2-7
v_gene: TRBV10-3
abundance: .
CDR3aa: CAISEGTGTYEQYF
CDR3nt: TGTGCCATCAGTGAGGGGACAGGTACCTACGAGCAGTACTTC

d_gene: .
j_gene: TRBJ2-2
v_gene: TRBV19
abundance: .
CDR3aa: CASSIDYGGAREELFF
CDR3nt: TGTGCCAGTAGTATAGATTACGGAGGGGCTCGAGAGGAGCTGTTTTTT

d_gene: .
j_gene: TRBJ2-7
v_gene: TRBV20-1
abundance: once
CDR3aa: CSAGTAYEQYF
CDR3nt: TGCAGTGCTGGGACGGCCTACGAGCAGTACTTC

d_gene: .
j_gene: TRBJ1-1
v_gene: TRBV15
abundance: .
CDR3aa: CATSVPRGPFTEAFF
CDR3nt: TGTGCCACCAGCGTCCCCAGGGGCCCGTTCACTGAAGCTTTCTTT

d_gene: .
j_gene: TRBJ2-1
v_gene: TRBV9
abundance: .
CDR3aa: CASSVSGRQFF
CDR3nt: TGTGCCAGCAGCGTATCGGGGAGGCAGTTCTTC

d_gene: TRBD2
j_gene: TRBJ2-2
v_gene: TRBV6-5
abundance: .
CDR3aa: CASSSGGGRVNTGELFF
CDR3nt: TGTGCCAGCAGTTCAGGCGGTGGGAGGGTAAACACCGGGGAGCTGTTTTTT

d_gene: TRBD1
j_gene: TRBJ1-6
v_gene: TRBV28
abundance: .
CDR3aa: CASTRGNSPLHF
CDR3nt: TGTGCCAGTACCAGGGGGAATTCACCCCTCCACTTT

d_gene: .
j_gene: TRBJ2-4
v_gene: TRBV14
abundance: .
CDR3aa: CASSTPLAKNIQYF
CDR3nt: TGTGCCAGCAGTACTCCCTTAGCCAAAAACATTCAGTACTTC